This is a list of T cell receptor beta chains from one sample in a study of cytomegalovirus exposure and HLA in healthy donors. The method was immunoSEQ multiplex PCR; TCRdb's version includes in-frame clones alone and lacks a portion of them. Seen here are over 150,000 clones, around 77% observed once, and the top ten hold under 3%. The specimen was PBMCs. These receptors were collected from a woman in her thirties in good health and CMV-seronegative. Each CDR3 is given without its conserved first and last residue. The order of the fields is J gene, V gene, CDR3 length, CDR3 protein.

j_gene: TRBJ1-1
v_gene: TRBV29-1
len: 11
CDR3aa: SVGSVMETEAF

j_gene: TRBJ1-1
v_gene: TRBV6-1
len: 11
CDR3aa: ASTGIMNTEAF

j_gene: TRBJ2-7
v_gene: TRBV11-2
len: 13
CDR3aa: ASSVGIQRSYEQY

j_gene: TRBJ2-5
v_gene: TRBV14
len: 14
CDR3aa: ASSPLHRGRQETQY

j_gene: TRBJ1-2
v_gene: TRBV5-1
len: 11
CDR3aa: ASSLAKPKNYT

j_gene: TRBJ2-7
v_gene: TRBV9
len: 17
CDR3aa: ASSARQGAVPGGIYEQY

j_gene: TRBJ1-5
v_gene: TRBV10-3
len: 12
CDR3aa: AISVQMVAQPQH

j_gene: TRBJ1-2
v_gene: TRBV29-1
len: 12
CDR3aa: SVTDSDRNYGYT

j_gene: TRBJ2-2
v_gene: TRBV5-6
len: 11
CDR3aa: ASSLLTTGELF

j_gene: TRBJ1-2
v_gene: TRBV7-6
len: 13
CDR3aa: ASSLVGGTSLGYP

j_gene: TRBJ2-3
v_gene: TRBV30
len: 11
CDR3aa: AWSVLRGDTQY

j_gene: TRBJ2-5
v_gene: TRBV14
len: 17
CDR3aa: ASSYTGTGARHRQETQY

j_gene: TRBJ2-7
v_gene: TRBV5-4
len: 12
CDR3aa: ASSVQGAVYEQY

j_gene: TRBJ2-1
v_gene: TRBV5-1
len: 14
CDR3aa: ASSSGLAAPYNEQF

j_gene: TRBJ1-2
v_gene: TRBV19
len: 11
CDR3aa: ASSRTGEYGYT

j_gene: TRBJ1-2
v_gene: TRBV30
len: 11
CDR3aa: AGRTGGFYGYT

j_gene: TRBJ1-2
v_gene: TRBV28
len: 12
CDR3aa: ASSLGPQGSGYT

j_gene: TRBJ2-7
v_gene: TRBV14
len: 13
CDR3aa: ASSQGPSGSYEQY

j_gene: TRBJ2-2
v_gene: TRBV28
len: 14
CDR3aa: ASRAPSPVNTGELF

j_gene: TRBJ2-3
v_gene: TRBV15
len: 11
CDR3aa: ATSRDQEDTQY

j_gene: TRBJ2-6
v_gene: TRBV18
len: 15
CDR3aa: ASSPPAGSSGANVLT

j_gene: TRBJ2-7
v_gene: TRBV5-1
len: 11
CDR3aa: ASSLALRYEQY

j_gene: TRBJ2-7
v_gene: TRBV6-5
len: 13
CDR3aa: ASSPTEGGQWEQY

j_gene: TRBJ2-1
v_gene: TRBV18
len: 17
CDR3aa: ASSPIGLAGGISYNEQF